This T cell receptor beta chain comes out of a study of cytomegalovirus exposure and HLA in healthy donors. The PCR ran on 60 Vbeta and 13 Jbeta primers. The data were produced by immunoSEQ multiplex PCR, yet TCRdb's version contains in-frame clones alone and is incomplete. The sample has 180,000 or so clones; about three quarters are singletons. This receptor was obtained from a man aged 50 or older in good health and CMV-seropositive. Input material: PBMCs.

The CDR3 protein is CASSGQRETQYF. The CDR3 DNA reads TGTGCCAGCAGCGGACAGAGGGAGACCCAGTACTTC. V and J are TRBV28 and TRBJ2-5; D possibly corresponds to TRBD1 (6 bases). The CDR3 loop spans 12 amino acids. Germline V lookup: CDR1 MDHEN, CDR2 SYDVKM. V lost 6 bases to trimming and J lost 5 bases, with 10 bases between them.